One and the same sample provided the 15 T cell receptor beta chains below, sequenced in a study of T cell responses to AZD1222 COVID-19 vaccine. Sequencing was performed with immunoSEQ multiplex PCR; in TCRdb, only in-frame clones are kept and a portion is missing. The data show about 88,000 clones, under 90% seen once. The sequences come from peripheral blood, collected on day 0 of AZD1222 vaccination. These receptors were collected from an adult in good health.

V and J are TRBV3-1 (or the pseudogene TRBV3-2) and TRBJ2-1; the D gene is possibly TRBD2 (5 bases). Germline CDR1 reads LGHDT; CDR2 reads YNNKEL (reference sequence). The CDR3 is 16 amino acids. The ends were cut back, 1 base at V and 4 bases at J, with 14 bases in the middle. Here the CDR3 reads CASSQVRRVGYNEQFF. CDR3 DNA: TGTGCCAGCAGCCAAGTTCGGCGGGTAGGGTACAATGAGCAGTTCTTC.

The J gene is TRBJ2-7, the V gene TRBV28; no clear D. Trimming shortened V by 8 bases and J by 3 bases, and 8 bases separated the two germline ends. The CDR3 totals 11 residues. Germline-derived CDR1 and CDR2 are MDHEN and SYDVKM. This chain's CDR3 is CASALRYEQYF. In DNA, the CDR3 is TGTGCCAGCGCCCTTCGCTACGAGCAGTACTTC.

The chain recombines TRBV6-1 with TRBJ1-6; D remains unclear. V was shortened by 2 bases and J by 13 bases, with 12 bases between the two germline ends. Per the germline V gene, CDR1 is MNHNS and CDR2 is SASEGT. This CDR3 contains 13 residues. CDR3 amino acids: CASSETDTRPLHF. CDR3 nucleotides: TGTGCCAGCAGTGAAACAGACACCCGGCCCCTCCACTTT.

The gene calls are TRBV10-3 and TRBJ2-6; the D call may be TRBD1 or TRBD2 (5 bases each). This CDR3 has 16 amino acids. In germline, CDR1 is ENHRY, CDR2 SYGVKD. V was pared by 11 bases and J by 0 bases, with 17 bases between. The CDR3 bases are TGTGCCTTGTCTTCCGGGGCCAACTCTGGGGCCAACGTCCTGACTTTC. It codes for CALSSGANSGANVLTF.

This rearrangement joins TRBV5-8 to TRBJ2-1, with 9 bases fitting TRBD1. Germline trimming cut 6 bases from V and 6 bases from J; bases unmatched to any gene: 7. The V gene's germline CDR1 is SGHTS and CDR2 YDEGEE. The CDR3 runs 14 residues. CDR3 nucleotide sequence: TGTGCCAGCACTAGGGGACAGGGTTTCAATGAGCAGTTCTTC. Encoded protein: CASTRGQGFNEQFF.

DNA for the CDR3: TGCGCCAGCAGCCCAAGACTAGCGGACTACGAGCAGTACTTC. Its translation is CASSPRLADYEQYF. The V gene is TRBV5-1, the J gene TRBJ2-7; 9 bases align to TRBD2. Germline CDR1 reads SGHRS; CDR2 reads YFSETQ. The CDR3 sequence is 14 residues long. The ends lost 4 bases at V and 3 bases at J; junction bases unmatched: 5.

In the case of this clone: Distinct nucleotide sequences in the sample also encode this CDR3. This sequence joins TRBV7-9 and TRBJ1-2, with 8 bases lining up with TRBD1. This CDR3 spans 12 amino acids. V dropped 5 bases and J dropped 7; count of bases not matched to a gene: 3. The germline V gene encodes CDR1 SEHNR and CDR2 FQNEAQ (reference sequence). The CDR3 region has the DNA TGTGCCAGCAGCCTGGACAGGGTTGGCTACACCTTC. Protein: CASSLDRVGYTF.

The chain combines TRBV11-2 with TRBJ1-5, with D perhaps TRBD1 (5 bases). The CDR3 consists of 15 residues. Germline V gene lookup returns CDR1 SGHAT and CDR2 FQNNGV. Trimming shortened V by 0 bases and J by 0 bases, and 6 bases separated the two germline ends. CDR3 sequence reads: CASSLDRDSNQPQHF. CDR3 DNA sequence: TGTGCCAGCAGCTTAGACAGGGATAGCAATCAGCCCCAGCATTTT.

Only one count was recorded for this clone. The genes are TRBV5-1 and TRBJ1-1; 8 positions agree with TRBD1. V shed 3 bases, J shed 1 base, and the junction held 2 bases outside the gene matches. The V gene's germline CDR1 is SGHRS and CDR2 YFSETQ. This CDR3 spans 14 amino acids. The CDR3 coding sequence is TGCGCCAGCAGCTGGGGGACAGGGAACACTGAAGCTTTCTTT. Residues: CASSWGTGNTEAFF. The whole variable domain, filled in from reference TRBV5-1 and TRBJ1-1, reads KAGVTQTPRYLIKTRGQQVTLSCSPISGHRSVSWYQQTPGQGLQFLFEYFSETQRNKGNFPGRFSGRQFSNSRSEMNVSTLELGDSALYLCASSWGTGNTEAFFGQGTRLTVV.

This chain joins TRBV2 and TRBJ2-1; 9 nucleotides line up with TRBD2. Per the germline V gene, CDR1 is SNHLY and CDR2 is FYNNEI. V lost 5 bases and J lost 9; bases outside the gene matches: 17. The CDR3 runs 17 residues. CDR3 sequence (DNA): TGTGCCAGCAGTCTAAGCGCCCTAGCGGGGTGGGTGGGTGAGCAGTTCTTC. Translated: CASSLSALAGWVGEQFF.

This clone was counted once. The genes are TRBV11-3 and TRBJ1-1; 7 bases map to TRBD1. The CDR3 sequence is 14 residues long. CDR1 SGHNT and CDR2 YENEEA come from the germline V gene. J gave up 5 bases and V 2 bases, and 5 bases lay outside the gene matches. Here the CDR3 reads CASSLQGGGTEAFF. In DNA, the CDR3 is TGTGCCAGCAGCTTACAGGGGGGAGGTACTGAAGCTTTCTTT.

CDR3 sequence: CASSRQGGLSNQPQHF. The CDR3 coding sequence is TGTGCCAGCAGTCGACAGGGAGGTTTGAGCAATCAGCCCCAGCATTTT. The chain has TRBV6-6 and TRBJ1-5, with TRBD1 matching 7 bases. The CDR3 covers 16 residues. V trimming: 5 bases; J trimming: 1 base; junction bases outside the gene matches: 8. Germline V gives CDR1 MNHNY, CDR2 SVGAGI (reference sequence).

This chain links TRBV7-2 with TRBJ2-7; 7 nucleotides agree with TRBD1. With 2 bases clipped from V and 3 bases from J, the junction kept 10 bases outside the gene matches. This CDR3 region has 16 residues. Germline V gene data show CDR1 as SGHTA and CDR2 as FQGNSA. The CDR3 DNA follows: TGTGCCAGCAGCTTAAGGGGCCCAGGGACAGACTACGAGCAGTACTTC. Translation gives CASSLRGPGTDYEQYF.

V usage is TRBV7-3 and J usage is TRBJ2-1; D gene ambiguous. CDR3 length equals 13 residues. Germline assignment: CDR1 SGHTA and CDR2 FQGTGA. V was shortened by 0 bases and J by 5 bases, with 5 bases between the two germline ends. CDR3 residues: CASSLTGNNEQFF. DNA for the CDR3: TGTGCCAGCAGCTTAACGGGGAACAATGAGCAGTTCTTC.

The chain recombines TRBV9 with TRBJ2-7, with TRBD1 matching over 10 bases. In germline, CDR1 is SGDLS, CDR2 YYNGEE. Trimming cost V 4 bases and J 3 bases; bases outside gene matches: 7. The CDR3 sequence is 15 residues long. The DNA for the CDR3 is TGTGCCAGCAGCTCCGGGACAGGGGATTTCTACGAGCAGTACTTC. As protein: CASSSGTGDFYEQYF.